Below are 17 T cell receptor beta chains sequenced from a single sample in a study of CXCR3-negative and CXCR3-positive naive CD8 T cells. The method, 5' RACE with UMI labels, was used to prepare the TRB cDNA libraries. TCRdb reanalyzed the 5' RACE reads and collapses them to one entry per CDR3 protein, without DNA. The specimen's table records 8,000 to 10,000 distinct CDR3 sequences. Sequencing was done on a sample of naive CXCR3- CD8+ T cells from blood. The subset was: CD45RO-CCR7+CD27+CD95- naive CD8+ T cells lacking CXCR3 (TNR3-). The receptor set was obtained from a human donor in good health. Some clones in this sample may be carry-over from other donors' samples.

By frequency, this clonotype is medium-sized. V is TRBV7-6 and J is TRBJ2-1; TCRdb designates TRBD2, a call that cannot be tested without DNA. The CDR3 has 15 amino acids. CDR1 is SGHVS and CDR2 is FNYEAQ in the germline V gene. The CDR3 region is CASSDLAGGLNEQFF.

This clonotype is identified as medium-sized from frequency. This chain connects TRBV29-1 to TRBJ1-1; TCRdb's assignment of TRBD1 cannot be checked, as there is no DNA. The CDR3 extends over 14 amino acids. The germline CDR1 and CDR2 sequences are SQVTM and ANQGSEA. The chain's CDR3 is CSVDWGDTHTEAFF.

This chain connects TRBV9 to TRBJ2-3; checking the TCRdb D call of TRBD2 is not possible without DNA. CDR1 and CDR2 (germline): SGDLS, YYNGEE. The CDR3 loop spans 15 amino acids. The CDR3 is CASSVGAGWTDTQYF. The full variable domain, its missing parts supplied by reference TRBV9 and TRBJ2-3, is DSGVTQTPKHLITATGQRVTLRCSPRSGDLSVYWYQQSLDQGLQFLIQYYNGEERAKGNILERFSAQQFPDLHSELNLSSLELGDSALYFCASSVGAGWTDTQYFGPGTRLTVL.

Considering frequency, this clonotype is medium-sized. This chain connects TRBV27 to TRBJ2-1; absent DNA, TCRdb's TRBD2 call cannot be checked. This CDR3 is built from 16 residues. CDR1 and CDR2 (germline): MNHEY, SMNVEV (reference sequence). CDR3 amino acids: CASSKPTSGLPNEQFF.

By frequency, this clonotype registers medium-sized. This chain links TRBV3-1 with TRBJ2-5. The CDR3 extends over 16 amino acids. Per germline, CDR1 LGHDT and CDR2 YNNKEL (reference sequence). The CDR3: CASSLSDFGSVETQYF.

This clonotype counts as medium-sized by frequency. This chain connects TRBV5-1 to TRBJ2-1; TCRdb selects TRBD2, and the lack of DNA leaves this call unchecked. Germline V lookup: CDR1 SGHRS, CDR2 YFSETQ. The CDR3 is 14 amino acids. This CDR3 reads CASSLEAGGHEQFF.

This clonotype is medium-sized (0.01 to 0.1%) by frequency. The J gene is TRBJ2-1, the V gene TRBV2; TCRdb outputs TRBD2, but without DNA this stays unchecked. The CDR3 runs 16 residues. CDR1 and CDR2 (germline): SNHLY, FYNNEI. The chain's CDR3 is CASSPKGTRRFDEQFF.

The chain joins TRBV29-1 to TRBJ1-2; TCRdb reports TRBD1, a call that lacks DNA to check it against. This CDR3 has 15 residues. CDR1 SQVTM and CDR2 ANQGSEA come from the germline V gene. The CDR3 loop is CSVEDSPGEDYGYTF.

Considering frequency, this clonotype is medium-sized. The chain combines TRBV4-1 with TRBJ1-1; TCRdb's D call, TRBD1, is unchecked because there is no DNA. This CDR3 region has 15 residues. Germline V gene sequence: CDR1 MGHRA, CDR2 YSYEKL. The chain's CDR3 is CASSQAGMGNTEAFF.

This clonotype shows up as medium-sized by frequency. This chain joins TRBV12-3 or TRBV12-4 and TRBJ2-3. The CDR3 has 16 amino acids. The CDR3 loop reads CASSPQFFIAADTQYF.

This rearrangement joins TRBV28 to TRBJ1-5; TCRdb indicates TRBD1, and absent DNA this call remains unverified. Germline CDR1 MDHEN, CDR2 SYDVKM. The CDR3 is made up of 15 amino acids. CDR3 sequence: CASSVRGYGNQPQHF.

This clonotype counts as medium-sized by frequency. This chain uses TRBV20-1 with TRBJ2-1; TCRdb picks TRBD2, but there is no DNA to check that call. This CDR3 contains 13 residues. Per the germline V gene, CDR1 is DFQATT and CDR2 is SNEGSKA (reference sequence). This CDR3 reads CSARASGSTEQFF.

By frequency, this clonotype registers medium-sized. The rearrangement links TRBV18 to TRBJ2-5; TCRdb selects TRBD1, and the lack of DNA leaves this call unchecked. Looked up from germline, CDR1 is KGHSH and CDR2 is LQKENI. This CDR3 spans 16 amino acids. The CDR3 region is CASSLRDRGQQETQYF.

This clonotype is deemed medium-sized (0.01 to 0.1%) by its frequency. The rearrangement uses TRBV27 and TRBJ1-1. CDR1 and CDR2 from the germline V gene are MNHEY and SMNVEV (reference sequence). This CDR3 comprises 14 residues. The chain's CDR3 is CASTSTAGITEAFF.

This chain joins TRBV14 and TRBJ2-5; with no DNA, the TCRdb D assignment of TRBD2 cannot be verified. CDR1 and CDR2 (germline): SGHDN, FVKESK. The CDR3 consists of 16 residues. The CDR3 reads CASSQSQGGPRETQYF.

The chain recombines TRBV19 with TRBJ2-3; checking the TCRdb D call of TRBD2 is not possible without DNA. From germline, CDR1 is LNHDA and CDR2 SQIVND (reference sequence). The CDR3 extends over 15 amino acids. The CDR3 loop is CASSKLAGATDTQYF. Full variable domain (outside the CDR3, taken from reference TRBV19 and TRBJ2-3): DGGITQSPKYLFRKEGQNVTLSCEQNLNHDAMYWYRQDPGQGLRLIYYSQIVNDFQKGDIAEGYSVSREKKESFPLTVTSAQKNPTAFYLCASSKLAGATDTQYFGPGTRLTVL.

Judged by frequency, this clonotype is medium-sized (0.01 to 0.1%). CDR3 amino acids: CSVELPRLAGVTVTQYF. V usage is TRBV29-1 and J usage is TRBJ2-3; there is no DNA to check the TCRdb D call of TRBD2. CDR3 length: 17 amino acids. In germline, CDR1 is SQVTM, CDR2 ANQGSEA.